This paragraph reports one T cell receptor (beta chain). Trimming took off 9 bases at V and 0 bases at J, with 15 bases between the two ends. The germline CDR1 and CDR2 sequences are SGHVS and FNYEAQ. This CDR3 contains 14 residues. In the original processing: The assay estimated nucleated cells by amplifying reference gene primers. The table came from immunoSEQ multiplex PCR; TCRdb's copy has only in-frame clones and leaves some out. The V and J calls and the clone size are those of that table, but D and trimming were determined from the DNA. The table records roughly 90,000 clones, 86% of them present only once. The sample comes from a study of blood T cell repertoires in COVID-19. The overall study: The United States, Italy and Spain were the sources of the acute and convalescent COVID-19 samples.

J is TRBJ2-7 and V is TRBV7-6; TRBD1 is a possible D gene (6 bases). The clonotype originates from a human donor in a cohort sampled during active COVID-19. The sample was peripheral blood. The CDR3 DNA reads TGTGCCAGTAGCCGGGACACGGGCTCCTACGAGCAGTACTTC. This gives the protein CASSRDTGSYEQYF.